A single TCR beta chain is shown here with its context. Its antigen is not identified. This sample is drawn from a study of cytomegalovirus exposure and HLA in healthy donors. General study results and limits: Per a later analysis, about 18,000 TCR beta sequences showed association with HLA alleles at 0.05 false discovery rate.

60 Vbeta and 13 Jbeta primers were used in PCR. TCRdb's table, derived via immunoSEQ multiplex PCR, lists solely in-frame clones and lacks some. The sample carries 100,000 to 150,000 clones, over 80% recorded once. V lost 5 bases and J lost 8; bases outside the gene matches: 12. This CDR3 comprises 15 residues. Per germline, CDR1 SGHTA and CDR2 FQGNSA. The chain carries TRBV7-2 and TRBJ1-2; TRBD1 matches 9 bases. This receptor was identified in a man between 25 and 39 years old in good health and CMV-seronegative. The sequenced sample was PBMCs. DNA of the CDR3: TGTGCCAGCAGCCCCACGGGGACAGGGAATCACGGCTACACCTTC. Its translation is CASSPTGTGNHGYTF.